A selection of T cell receptor beta chains follows, all from one sample in a study of blood T cell repertoires in COVID-19. Profiling relied on immunoSEQ multiplex PCR, and the TCRdb table lists in-frame clones only, not all of them. The table lists fewer than 700,000 clones, roughly 91% of them singletons, with around 8% in the top ten. The sequenced sample consisted of peripheral blood. Every receptor here comes from a woman between 50 and 59 years old with COVID-19, enrolled during active disease. Each CDR3 is given with its conserved first and last residue. A D gene is named only where the DNA matches it firmly. A row's size may be missing; if present it is once, few, many or a size class.

d_call: -; j_call: TRBJ1-1; v_call: TRBV19; clone_size: -; cdr3_aa: CASSIGTLSTEAFF; cdr3_nt: TGTGCCAGTAGTATAGGGACACTTAGCACTGAAGCTTTCTTT
d_call: -; j_call: TRBJ2-1; v_call: TRBV9; clone_size: -; cdr3_aa: CASSPRVGARNEQFF; cdr3_nt: TGTGCCAGCAGCCCCCGGGTAGGGGCTAGAAATGAGCAGTTCTTC
d_call: -; j_call: TRBJ1-4; v_call: TRBV7-9; clone_size: -; cdr3_aa: CASSLGTRGRRDEKLFF; cdr3_nt: TGTGCCAGCAGCTTAGGGACTCGGGGAAGACGGGATGAAAAACTGTTTTTT
d_call: TRBD2; j_call: TRBJ2-1; v_call: TRBV5-1; clone_size: -; cdr3_aa: CASSVGLAPNEQFF; cdr3_nt: TGCGCCAGCAGCGTGGGACTAGCGCCCAATGAGCAGTTCTTC
d_call: -; j_call: TRBJ1-4; v_call: TRBV6-5; clone_size: -; cdr3_aa: CASRTGYEKLFF; cdr3_nt: TGTGCCAGCAGGACGGGGTATGAAAAACTGTTTTTT
d_call: TRBD1; j_call: TRBJ2-3; v_call: TRBV3-1/TRBV3-2; clone_size: -; cdr3_aa: CASSQGQGRDTQYF; cdr3_nt: TGTGCCAGCAGCCAGGGACAGGGAAGGGATACGCAGTATTTT
d_call: -; j_call: TRBJ1-1; v_call: TRBV6-5; clone_size: -; cdr3_aa: CASSYGGNTEAFF; cdr3_nt: TGTGCCAGCAGTTACGGAGGAAACACTGAAGCTTTCTTT
d_call: TRBD1; j_call: TRBJ2-3; v_call: TRBV19; clone_size: once; cdr3_aa: CASSPRQGWTDTQYF; cdr3_nt: TGTGCCAGTAGTCCTCGACAGGGTTGGACAGATACGCAGTATTTT
d_call: -; j_call: TRBJ1-1; v_call: TRBV9; clone_size: -; cdr3_aa: CASTGGGGMNTEAFF; cdr3_nt: TGTGCCAGCACCGGAGGGGGGGGAATGAACACTGAAGCTTTCTTT
d_call: -; j_call: TRBJ1-1; v_call: TRBV7-3; clone_size: many; cdr3_aa: CASSLSQGREAFF; cdr3_nt: TGTGCCAGCAGCTTATCCCAGGGCCGTGAAGCTTTCTTT
d_call: TRBD1; j_call: TRBJ1-2; v_call: TRBV19; clone_size: -; cdr3_aa: CASRQGKDYGYTF; cdr3_nt: TGTGCCAGTAGACAGGGGAAGGACTATGGCTACACCTTC
d_call: TRBD1; j_call: TRBJ2-3; v_call: TRBV4-2; clone_size: -; cdr3_aa: CASSPLDRAGTDTQYF; cdr3_nt: TGTGCCAGCAGCCCGTTGGACAGGGCGGGCACAGATACGCAGTATTTT
d_call: TRBD2; j_call: TRBJ2-3; v_call: TRBV9; clone_size: -; cdr3_aa: CASSPRWEGIVTDTQYF; cdr3_nt: TGTGCCAGCAGCCCTCGGTGGGAGGGTATTGTTACAGATACGCAGTATTTT
d_call: TRBD1; j_call: TRBJ1-5; v_call: TRBV19; clone_size: -; cdr3_aa: CASRETGLGLFQPQHF; cdr3_nt: TGTGCCAGTAGGGAGACAGGGCTGGGACTCTTTCAGCCCCAGCATTTT
d_call: -; j_call: TRBJ2-7; v_call: TRBV30; clone_size: once; cdr3_aa: CAWRNEGVGEQYF; cdr3_nt: TGTGCCTGGAGGAATGAGGGGGTAGGCGAGCAGTACTTC
d_call: -; j_call: TRBJ1-6; v_call: TRBV3-1/TRBV3-2; clone_size: -; cdr3_aa: CASSPIPPTVINSPLHF; cdr3_nt: TGTGCCAGCAGCCCCATACCCCCGACAGTGATAAATTCACCCCTCCACTTT
d_call: -; j_call: TRBJ2-7; v_call: TRBV5-4; clone_size: -; cdr3_aa: CASSLRSNYEQYF; cdr3_nt: TGTGCCAGCAGCTTGCGGTCCAACTACGAGCAGTACTTC
d_call: -; j_call: TRBJ2-7; v_call: TRBV12-5; clone_size: -; cdr3_aa: CASGWDTQGYEQYF; cdr3_nt: TGTGCTAGTGGTTGGGACACCCAAGGGTACGAGCAGTACTTC
d_call: TRBD2; j_call: TRBJ2-7; v_call: TRBV4-1; clone_size: -; cdr3_aa: CASSQLGLAGGSEQYF; cdr3_nt: TGCGCCAGCAGCCAACTTGGACTAGCGGGGGGGAGCGAGCAGTACTTC
d_call: -; j_call: TRBJ2-7; v_call: TRBV28; clone_size: -; cdr3_aa: CASSLPRRRPYEQYF; cdr3_nt: TGTGCCAGCAGTTTACCAAGACGGAGGCCATACGAGCAGTACTTC
d_call: TRBD1; j_call: TRBJ1-1; v_call: TRBV2; clone_size: -; cdr3_aa: CASRERTGTLTEAFF; cdr3_nt: TGTGCCAGCAGGGAACGGACAGGCACCCTTACTGAAGCTTTCTTT
d_call: TRBD2; j_call: TRBJ2-7; v_call: TRBV30; clone_size: -; cdr3_aa: CAWKRGLAGYEQYF; cdr3_nt: TGTGCCTGGAAGAGAGGTCTAGCGGGGTACGAGCAGTACTTC
d_call: -; j_call: TRBJ1-6; v_call: TRBV9; clone_size: few; cdr3_aa: CASSVGSSYNSPLHF; cdr3_nt: TGTGCCAGCAGCGTAGGGAGCTCCTATAATTCACCCCTCCACTTT
d_call: -; j_call: TRBJ1-2; v_call: TRBV15; clone_size: -; cdr3_aa: CATSRGGHGGYTF; cdr3_nt: TGTGCCACCAGCAGAGGGGGGCACGGTGGCTACACCTTC
d_call: -; j_call: TRBJ1-1; v_call: TRBV28; clone_size: -; cdr3_aa: CASTLAGDTEAFF; cdr3_nt: TGTGCCAGCACCCTGGCGGGGGACACTGAAGCTTTCTTT
d_call: -; j_call: TRBJ1-2; v_call: TRBV9; clone_size: few; cdr3_aa: CASSPGGLPSIGYTF; cdr3_nt: TGTGCCAGCAGCCCCGGGGGATTACCCTCTATTGGCTACACCTTC
d_call: -; j_call: TRBJ2-2; v_call: TRBV27; clone_size: -; cdr3_aa: CASSFIRGTGELFF; cdr3_nt: TGTGCCAGCAGTTTCATCAGGGGCACCGGGGAGCTGTTTTTT
d_call: -; j_call: TRBJ2-5; v_call: TRBV28; clone_size: -; cdr3_aa: CASSQSLSGTQYF; cdr3_nt: TGTGCCAGCAGTCAGAGTCTTTCGGGGACCCAGTACTTC
d_call: -; j_call: TRBJ1-5; v_call: TRBV5-5; clone_size: -; cdr3_aa: CASSLMAVLSNQPQHF; cdr3_nt: TGTGCCAGCAGCTTGATGGCAGTTCTTAGCAATCAGCCCCAGCATTTT
d_call: -; j_call: TRBJ1-5; v_call: TRBV2; clone_size: -; cdr3_aa: CASSGERNQPQHF; cdr3_nt: TGTGCCAGCAGTGGAGAACGCAATCAGCCCCAGCATTTT